This TCR beta chain was identified in a study of cytomegalovirus exposure and HLA in healthy donors. Worth noting for this clone: Its specificity is not known.

Study observations and caveats: There were some 150 TCR beta chains listed as cytomegalovirus-associated. There were some public TCRs occurring in many donors, but most TCR sequences were rare.

Here immunoSEQ multiplex PCR was the method, and the copy in TCRdb shows in-frame clones only, minus some. The sample contains some 60,000 clones, approximately 96% of which appear only once. The donors belonged to the roughly 110-subject validation cohort, separate from the roughly 700-subject first cohort. Trimming took off 4 bases at V and 11 bases at J, with 11 bases between the two ends. Germline V lookup: CDR1 MNHNS, CDR2 SASEGT. The CDR3 contains 11 residues. The specimen was PBMCs. The sequence was collected from a man aged 18 to 30 in good health and CMV-seronegative. The J gene is TRBJ1-1, the V gene TRBV6-1, with TRBD1 as a possible D gene (5 bases). CDR3 coding DNA: TGTGCCAGCAGTGTCAGGGTACGGGCTTTCTTT. Translated: CASSVRVRAFF.